What follows are 30 T cell receptor beta chains derived from one specimen sequenced in a study of shared clonotypes between healthy human individuals. Sequencing was performed with immunoSEQ multiplex PCR; in TCRdb, only in-frame clones are kept and a portion is missing. The repertoire consists of approximately 1.5 million clones, with around 98.5% occurring once and the leading ten covering 0.36%. Sequencing input: naive CD4+ T cells sorted from blood. The sample's subset: CD45RA+ positively selected. The receptors shown here come from a man aged 30 to 39 in good health.

This rearrangement joins TRBV28 to TRBJ2-1; TRBD1 matches at 8 bases. CDR3 length: 15 residues. Losses at the gene ends were 7 bases for V and 5 bases for J; bases not matched to a gene: 10. The germline V gene has CDR1 MDHEN and CDR2 SYDVKM. The CDR3 DNA reads as TGTGCCAGCAATCGAGGGGACAGGTCGAACAATGAGCAGTTCTTC. It codes for CASNRGDRSNNEQFF.

The sample holds one count of this clone. The CDR3 DNA follows: TGTGCCAGCAGCTTAGCGAGGGGGGGGACCCAGCATTTT. It is translated as CASSLARGGTQHF. The genes are TRBV7-2 and TRBJ1-5, with a possible D match to TRBD1 (6 bases). Germline V gives CDR1 SGHTA, CDR2 FQGNSA. Deletions cut 0 bases from V and 11 bases from J, with 11 bases between. The CDR3 contains 13 residues. The variable domain in full, with the rest retrieved from reference TRBV7-2 and TRBJ1-5, is GAGVSQSPSNKVTEKGKDVELRCDPISGHTALYWYRQSLGQGLEFLIYFQGNSAPDKSGLPSDRFSAERTGGSVSTLTIQRTQQEDSAVYLCASSLARGGTQHFGDGTRLSIL.

This clone was seen once. The chain employs TRBV6-5 and TRBJ2-7; 9 positions match TRBD2. The CDR3 extends over 15 amino acids. With 4 bases clipped from V and 4 bases from J, the junction kept 8 bases outside the gene matches. From germline, CDR1 is MNHEY and CDR2 SVGAGI. The CDR3 is CASSSPGLATYEQYF. In DNA, the CDR3 is TGTGCCAGCAGTTCACCGGGACTAGCCACGTACGAGCAGTACTTC.

The chain joins TRBV9 to TRBJ2-1; D possibly matches TRBD1 or TRBD2 (5 bases each). Trimming pared 2 bases from V and 5 bases from J, leaving 17 bases between. CDR3 length: 16 amino acids. Germline assignment: CDR1 SGDLS and CDR2 YYNGEE. The CDR3 nucleotides read TGTGCCAGCAGCGTCGGGACCCCAGCGATGGACAATGAGCAGTTCTTC. This translates into CASSVGTPAMDNEQFF.

This clone was seen only once. This sample also contains other DNA sequences that code for the same CDR3. J is TRBJ2-1 and V is TRBV4-3; 8 nucleotides agree with TRBD2. The CDR3 is 15 residues long. The trim removed 0 bases at V and 3 bases at J, leaving 1 base unmatched. Germline CDR1 reads LGHNA; CDR2 reads YSLEER. CDR3 residues: CASSQEGTSYNEQFF. Here the CDR3 DNA reads TGCGCCAGCAGCCAAGAAGGGACTAGCTACAATGAGCAGTTCTTC.

This clone was observed a handful of times. V gene TRBV5-6 combines with J gene TRBJ1-1; D remains unclear. Germline V CDR1 and CDR2: SGHDT, YYEEEE. The CDR3 is 13 amino acids. V gave up 1 base and J gave up 5 bases, with 9 bases separating them. The CDR3 loop reads CASSLYPGTEAFF. The DNA of the CDR3 is TGTGCCAGCAGCTTGTATCCCGGGACTGAAGCTTTCTTT.

This clone was counted a single time. This chain links TRBV5-4 with TRBJ1-2, with unresolved D. Germline CDR1 SGHNT, CDR2 YYREEE (reference sequence). CDR3 size: 12 residues. V dropped 0 bases and J dropped 4 bases, with 4 bases sitting between them. CDR3 residues: CASSLESYGYTF. Here the CDR3 DNA reads TGTGCCAGCAGCTTGGAATCCTATGGCTACACCTTC.

J is TRBJ1-1 and V is TRBV5-1; D unclear. Trimming removed 4 bases from V and 1 base from J, with 11 bases in between. The CDR3 runs 14 residues. Germline CDR1 reads SGHRS; CDR2 reads YFSETQ. The CDR3 bases are TGCGCCAGCAGCGCCGAATGGGGGAACACTGAAGCTTTCTTT. Translation: CASSAEWGNTEAFF.

The J gene is TRBJ2-1, the V gene TRBV6-4, with TRBD1 identical over 7 bases. Germline V gene sequence: CDR1 MRHNA, CDR2 SNTAGT. With 0 bases clipped from V and 11 bases from J, the junction kept 4 bases outside the gene matches. CDR3 length: 13 amino acids. CDR3 DNA sequence: TGTGCCAGCAGTGACTCCAGGGGGACAAAGCAGTTCTTC. Its protein is CASSDSRGTKQFF.

The table lists this clone with a count of one. The chain combines TRBV9 with TRBJ2-3; D perhaps matches TRBD1 (5 bases). This CDR3 contains 16 residues. Trimming removed 0 bases from V and 0 bases from J, with 11 bases in between. Germline loops: CDR1 SGDLS, CDR2 YYNGEE. The CDR3 loop is CASSVVSGFSTDTQYF. The CDR3 region has the DNA TGTGCCAGCAGCGTAGTTTCAGGGTTTAGCACAGATACGCAGTATTTT.

This sequence joins TRBV10-1 and TRBJ1-1, with D unclear. This CDR3 is built from 15 residues. Germline V gene sequence: CDR1 WNHNN, CDR2 SYGVQD (reference sequence). Between the trimmed V and J ends, which lost 0 bases and 2 bases, there was a span of 10 bases. The DNA for the CDR3 is TGCGCCAGCAGTGAGTCGGTCAGGATCAACACTGAAGCTTTCTTT. The encoded protein is CASSESVRINTEAFF.

The chain is built from TRBV18 and TRBJ1-1; TRBD1 agrees at 7 bases. The CDR3 consists of 17 residues. Unmatched junction bases numbered 14, after V lost 5 bases and J lost 2 bases. Germline V gives CDR1 KGHSH, CDR2 LQKENI. As DNA, the CDR3 is TGTGCCAGCTCAACGAACAGGGGACCACCCCGTAACACTGAAGCTTTCTTT. Protein product: CASSTNRGPPRNTEAFF.

This chain joins TRBV4-1 and TRBJ2-2; the match to TRBD2 covers 7 bases. Trimming at V came to 1 base and at J to 7 bases, leaving 12 bases not matched to a gene. CDR1 is MGHRA and CDR2 is YSYEKL in the germline V gene. CDR3 length: 17 residues. The CDR3 loop reads CASSQVYGGRTIGELFF. CDR3 coding DNA: TGCGCCAGCAGCCAAGTATATGGCGGGAGAACGATCGGGGAGCTGTTTTTT.

The genes are TRBV19 and TRBJ2-7; D is undetermined. CDR3 length: 13 residues. The germline V gene has CDR1 LNHDA and CDR2 SQIVND (reference sequence). Trimming removed 5 bases from V and 6 bases from J, with 14 bases in between. In DNA, the CDR3 is TGTGCCAGTAGTGGGGTCTCTCTTATCGAGCAGTACTTC. Translating gives CASSGVSLIEQYF.

J is TRBJ2-7 and V is TRBV18; 8 bases match TRBD1. CDR3 size: 19 residues. Per the germline V gene, CDR1 is KGHSH and CDR2 is LQKENI. V lost 3 bases to trimming and J lost 5 bases; unmatched junction nucleotides: 21. The CDR3 coding sequence is TGTGCCAGCTCACCGTACCAGGGGGCGCGGGTCTTCCGACCGAACGAGCAGTACTTC. Protein product: CASSPYQGARVFRPNEQYF.

The CDR3 DNA sequence: TGTGCCAGCAGCTTCGGCGGGGTGCAATACAATGAGCAGTTCTTC. It specifies CASSFGGVQYNEQFF. The gene calls are TRBV5-6 and TRBJ2-1; possibly TRBD2 for D (6 bases). This CDR3 contains 15 residues. Germline CDR1 SGHDT, CDR2 YYEEEE. Trimming took off 2 bases at V and 4 bases at J, with 13 bases between the two ends.

The chain has TRBV7-9 and TRBJ1-2; 7 bases are shared with TRBD1. The CDR3 consists of 19 residues. Germline trimming cut 1 base from V and 0 bases from J; bases unmatched to any gene: 14. Germline V gene data show CDR1 as SEHNR and CDR2 as FQNEAQ (reference sequence). The CDR3 region is CASSLEKRGRGRANYGYTF. CDR3 nucleotides: TGTGCCAGCAGCTTAGAAAAGAGGGGCAGGGGGAGAGCTAACTATGGCTACACCTTC.

The chain has TRBV4-3 and TRBJ2-5; possibly TRBD1 or TRBD2 for D (6 bases each). This CDR3 is built from 18 residues. Germline V gene lookup returns CDR1 LGHNA and CDR2 YSLEER. V dropped 0 bases and J dropped 2 bases, with 19 bases sitting between them. CDR3 loop: CASSQDWGLGGLQETQYF. The CDR3 nucleotides are TGCGCCAGCAGCCAAGATTGGGGGCTGGGGGGCCTACAAGAGACCCAGTACTTC.

This chain joins TRBV29-1 and TRBJ1-1; no clear D. V was shortened by 1 base and J by 3 bases, with 9 bases between the two germline ends. Germline-derived CDR1 and CDR2 are SQVTM and ANQGSEA. This CDR3 comprises 13 residues. The CDR3 here is CSVEGRWDTEAFF. The CDR3 nucleotides read TGCAGCGTTGAAGGCAGATGGGACACTGAAGCTTTCTTT.

This chain connects TRBV29-1 to TRBJ2-1; 14 positions match TRBD2. Germline V gene lookup returns CDR1 SQVTM and CDR2 ANQGSEA. The V and J ends lost 6 bases and 5 bases, in that order; junction bases with no gene match: 9. CDR3 length: 16 amino acids. The CDR3 here is CSVRATSGRAHNEQFF. The CDR3 DNA follows: TGCAGCGTAAGAGCGACTAGCGGGAGGGCCCACAATGAGCAGTTCTTC.

The chain combines TRBV28 with TRBJ1-2; TRBD1 might be the D (6 bases). In germline, CDR1 is MDHEN, CDR2 SYDVKM. The V and J ends lost 6 bases and 3 bases respectively, with 20 bases between them. This CDR3 spans 16 amino acids. The CDR3 protein is CASSWTGASDYYGYTF. Here the CDR3 DNA reads TGTGCCAGCAGCTGGACGGGGGCCTCGGACTACTATGGCTACACCTTC.

The chain links TRBV7-9 to TRBJ2-3, with TRBD2 matching over 10 bases. Germline CDR1 and CDR2: SEHNR and FQNEAQ (reference sequence). The CDR3 covers 16 residues. V lost 4 bases to trimming and J lost 0 bases; unmatched junction nucleotides: 4. The CDR3 nucleotides are TGTGCCAGCAGCTACCTAGCGGGAGCTAGCACAGATACGCAGTATTTT. It specifies CASSYLAGASTDTQYF.

This clone was seen once. This chain links TRBV19 with TRBJ1-3; TRBD1 might be the D (6 bases). V shed 6 bases and J shed 2 bases, with 14 bases lying between them. The germline V gene encodes CDR1 LNHDA and CDR2 SQIVND (reference sequence). The CDR3 is 15 residues long. CDR3 loop: CASRLDGQTGNTIYF. The CDR3 DNA is TGTGCCAGTAGGTTGGACGGACAGACTGGAAACACCATATATTTT.

The rearrangement uses TRBV5-6 and TRBJ1-5, with D unresolved. Between the trimmed V and J ends, which lost 0 bases and 1 base, there was a span of 5 bases. Germline loops: CDR1 SGHDT, CDR2 YYEEEE. The length of the CDR3 is 14 residues. CDR3 residues: CASSLVASNQPQHF. CDR3 DNA sequence: TGTGCCAGCAGCTTGGTTGCCAGCAATCAGCCCCAGCATTTT.

The gene calls are TRBV25-1 and TRBJ1-4; 7 bases map to TRBD1. Germline values: CDR1 MGHDK, CDR2 SYGVNS. J lost 6 bases, V lost 3 bases, and 10 bases had no gene match. The CDR3 runs to 16 residues. CDR3 loop: CASSDPMGQKDEKLFF. In DNA form, the CDR3 reads TGTGCCAGCAGTGACCCCATGGGACAGAAGGATGAAAAACTGTTTTTT.

The rearrangement links TRBV6-1 to TRBJ1-2; D gene ambiguous. The germline V and J ends were trimmed by 11 bases and 8 bases, with 15 bases remaining between them. The CDR3 has 11 amino acids. Germline lookup yields CDR1 MNHNS and CDR2 SASEGT. The CDR3 sequence is CAGSTARGYTF. The CDR3 DNA sequence: TGTGCCGGGTCAACGGCGCGCGGCTACACCTTC.

Of note for this clone: Additional DNA sequences in this sample encode the identical CDR3. The chain combines TRBV5-1 with TRBJ2-5; 8 bases agree with TRBD2. Germline CDR1 and CDR2: SGHRS and YFSETQ. V shed 2 bases and J 2 bases; nucleotides not matched to a gene: 2. The length of the CDR3 is 14 residues. The CDR3 sequence is CASSLTSGQETQYF. The DNA for the CDR3 is TGCGCCAGCAGCTTAACTAGCGGACAAGAGACCCAGTACTTC.

This clone showed up just once. Other DNA sequences of this sample code for an identical CDR3. The rearrangement links TRBV7-8 to TRBJ2-7; D possibly matches TRBD1 or TRBD2 (5 bases each). The CDR3 has 14 amino acids. V lost 2 bases, J lost 4 bases, and 12 bases lay in between. The V gene's germline CDR1 is SGHVS and CDR2 FQNEAQ. The CDR3 DNA reads as TGTGCCAGCAGCTTATCATGGGGGTCTTACGAGCAGTACTTC. Amino acid sequence: CASSLSWGSYEQYF.

CDR3: CASSPRAGEFYNEQFF. The DNA for the CDR3 is TGTGCCAGCAGCCCGAGAGCGGGGGAATTCTACAATGAGCAGTTCTTC. This chain links TRBV7-8 with TRBJ2-1; TRBD2 matches 8 bases. This CDR3 is built from 16 residues. V lost 5 bases, J lost 3 bases, and 9 bases stayed unmatched. The germline V gene encodes CDR1 SGHVS and CDR2 FQNEAQ.

The V call is TRBV5-4, the J call TRBJ2-7; D may be TRBD1 (6 bases). V was trimmed by 0 bases and J by 5 bases, leaving 9 bases between them. Germline CDR1 SGHNT, CDR2 YYREEE (reference sequence). The CDR3 is made up of 13 amino acids. In nucleotides, the CDR3 is TGTGCCAGCAGCTTGGACAGGGCGAACGAGCAGTACTTC. It codes for CASSLDRANEQYF.